The clone carrying this TCR beta chain appeared a single time. The data are from a study of blood T cell repertoires in COVID-19. Whole-study context: COVID-19 samples collected from the United States, Italy and Spain covered acute and convalescent phases. Sample material is recorded as cDNA or gDNA derived from T cells, B-cell-depleted T cells, or PBMCs.

In the authors' workflow: Nucleated cell counts were estimated from reference gene primer amplification. Data came from immunoSEQ multiplex PCR; TCRdb stores just in-frame clones and leaves some out. The V and J calls and clone size come from that table; D and trimming were worked out from the DNA. The table shows more than 200,000 clones, with about 85% occurring only once. Germline V CDR1 and CDR2: SQVTM, ANQGSEA. The J segment lost 2 bases and the V segment lost 4 bases, leaving 7 bases of the junction unmatched. The CDR3 has 15 amino acids. This chain links TRBV29-1 with TRBJ1-2, with 10 bases matching TRBD1. The receptor comes from a man aged 60-69 years with acute or convalescent COVID-19. Input material: peripheral blood. The CDR3 DNA sequence: TGCAGCGTTGCGCGGACAGGGGGGGGGAACTATGGCTACACCTTC. This sequence encodes CSVARTGGGNYGYTF.